The 20 T cell receptor beta chains in this list originate from one sample, sequenced in a study of blood T cell repertoires in COVID-19. Generated by immunoSEQ multiplex PCR, the TCRdb table keeps only in-frame clones and is missing some. The table records about 150,000 clones, under 90% of them present only once. The sequencing input was PBMCs or T cells enriched from blood (not recorded which). Every receptor here comes from a man in his forties or fifties who had recovered from COVID-19.

The chain carries TRBV12-5 and TRBJ1-5; no definite D call. The CDR3 totals 14 residues. Germline V gives CDR1 LGHNT, CDR2 FRNRAP. V was clipped by 2 bases and J by 6 bases, with 11 bases between them. In DNA, the CDR3 is TGTGCTAGTGGTTTGTTTCTGGGAGGTCAGCCCCAGCATTTT. The encoded protein is CASGLFLGGQPQHF. Filled out from reference TRBV12-5 and TRBJ1-5, the complete variable domain reads DARVTQTPRHKVTEMGQEVTMRCQPILGHNTVFWYRQTMMQGLELLAYFRNRAPLDDSGMPKDRFSAEMPDATLATLKIQPSEPRDSAVYFCASGLFLGGQPQHFGDGTRLSIL.

The CDR3 reads CASSEEAGAHNEQFF. The CDR3 nucleotides read TGTGCCAGCAGTGAAGAGGCAGGGGCGCACAATGAGCAGTTCTTC. The V gene is TRBV2, the J gene TRBJ2-1; perhaps TRBD1 as D (6 bases). This CDR3 region has 15 residues. The V end was cut by 1 base, the J end by 5 bases, with 12 bases between. CDR1 is SNHLY and CDR2 is FYNNEI in the germline V gene. The whole variable domain, remainder taken from reference TRBV2 and TRBJ2-1, is EPEVTQTPSHQVTQMGQEVILRCVPISNHLYFYWYRQILGQKVEFLVSFYNNEISEKSEIFDDQFSVERPDGSNFTLKIRSTKLEDSAMYFCASSEEAGAHNEQFFGPGTRLTVL.

This chain uses TRBV12-2 with TRBJ1-6; the table assigns TRBD1, which was not confirmed against the DNA. TRBV12-2 is noted as a pseudogene. The CDR3 is 16 residues long. CDR3: CASRSDPQGANSPLHF. The CDR3 DNA sequence: TGTGCAAGTCGCTCCGACCCACAGGGGGCCAATTCACCCCTCCACTTT.

The chain combines TRBV7-2 with TRBJ2-2; 7 bases align to TRBD1. Germline V CDR1 and CDR2: SGHTA, FQGNSA. CDR3 size: 16 residues. V shed 5 bases, J shed 0 bases, and the junction held 6 bases outside the gene matches. The CDR3 reads CASSAAGTANTGELFF. CDR3 bases: TGTGCCAGCAGCGCAGCCGGGACAGCGAACACCGGGGAGCTGTTTTTT.

The rearrangement joins TRBV27 to TRBJ2-3; 7 bases line up with TRBD1. With V trimmed by 3 bases and J by 0 bases, 3 bases remained unmatched. Germline V lookup: CDR1 MNHEY, CDR2 SMNVEV (reference sequence). This CDR3 spans 15 amino acids. CDR3 bases: TGTGCCAGCAGTTTTGGGACAGCTAGCACAGATACGCAGTATTTT. As protein: CASSFGTASTDTQYF.

V is TRBV11-3 and J is TRBJ2-2; weak D call: TRBD1 (6 bases). Germline V gene sequence: CDR1 SGHNT, CDR2 YENEEA. Deletions cut 5 bases from V and 5 bases from J, with 18 bases between. This CDR3 region has 16 residues. The CDR3 is CASSARAPTGTGELFF. CDR3 sequence (DNA): TGTGCCAGCAGCGCCCGGGCCCCTACAGGGACCGGGGAGCTGTTTTTT.

The chain joins TRBV27 to TRBJ2-7; maybe TRBD2 (6 bases). V lost 7 bases and J lost 0, with 31 bases in between. Germline V gene sequence: CDR1 MNHEY, CDR2 SMNVEV (reference sequence). This CDR3 contains 20 residues. The DNA for the CDR3 is TGTGCCAGCAACTTAGAGGAAGGAGGGGCGAATCCCAATGCCTCCTACGAGCAGTACTTC. As protein: CASNLEEGGANPNASYEQYF.

The gene calls are TRBV27 and TRBJ2-3; 11 bases are shared with TRBD2. Per the germline V gene, CDR1 is MNHEY and CDR2 is SMNVEV (reference sequence). The CDR3 sequence is 17 residues long. The V segment lost 3 bases and the J segment 1 base; nucleotides outside the gene matches: 6. The CDR3 loop is CASSLFTSGGRTDTQYF. DNA for the CDR3: TGTGCCAGCAGTTTGTTTACTAGCGGGGGCCGCACAGATACGCAGTATTTT.

This sequence joins TRBV5-1 and TRBJ2-2; possibly TRBD1 for D (5 bases). CDR3 length: 16 amino acids. Germline V gene lookup returns CDR1 SGHRS and CDR2 YFSETQ. V lost 4 bases to trimming and J lost 0 bases, with 13 bases between them. The CDR3 protein is CASSVVIGANTGELFF. The CDR3 DNA sequence: TGCGCCAGCAGCGTCGTGATAGGGGCGAACACCGGGGAGCTGTTTTTT.

The rearrangement joins TRBV18 to TRBJ1-2, with D unresolved. V gave up 4 bases and J gave up 2 bases, with 11 bases separating them. The CDR3 length is 14 residues. CDR1 KGHSH and CDR2 LQKENI come from the germline V gene. The DNA for the CDR3 is TGTGCCAGCTCACTCACGGTTAGCAACTATGGCTACACCTTC. Translating gives CASSLTVSNYGYTF.

This clone was counted ten times or more. The chain has TRBV19 and TRBJ1-3; 7 bases line up with TRBD1. This CDR3 comprises 17 residues. V was pared by 4 bases and J by 0 bases, with 9 bases of the junction left unmatched. Germline V gene data show CDR1 as LNHDA and CDR2 as SQIVND (reference sequence). The CDR3 region has the DNA TGTGCCAGTAGTAACCTAAACAGGGGTCTCTCTGGAAACACCATATATTTT. Encoded protein: CASSNLNRGLSGNTIYF.

This clone appeared once. The chain has TRBV9 and TRBJ2-1; D might be TRBD1 (6 bases). The CDR3 runs to 14 residues. V lost 2 bases to trimming and J lost 6 bases, with 12 bases between them. The germline V gene encodes CDR1 SGDLS and CDR2 YYNGEE. CDR3 in DNA: TGTGCCAGCAGCGTCCGACAGGCTGGCAATGAGCAGTTCTTC. It encodes CASSVRQAGNEQFF.

The genes are TRBV4-1 and TRBJ1-5; D gene ambiguous. The V gene lost 1 base and the J gene lost 7 bases, with 8 bases spanning the gap. There are 13 residues in the CDR3. Germline CDR1 is MGHRA and CDR2 is YSYEKL. CDR3 loop: CASSQVGAQPQHF. The CDR3 DNA is TGCGCCAGCAGCCAAGTAGGAGCCCAGCCCCAGCATTTT.

The table lists this clone with a few counts. The chain uses TRBV11-2 and TRBJ1-2; TRBD1 is a possible D gene (5 bases). Trimming stripped 1 base from V and 4 bases from J, with 19 bases between. Germline V lookup: CDR1 SGHAT, CDR2 FQNNGV. The CDR3 covers 17 residues. CDR3: CASSLGVSAGLGYGYTF. The CDR3 DNA reads as TGTGCCAGCAGCTTAGGGGTTTCGGCAGGGCTTGGCTATGGCTACACCTTC.

The genes are TRBV19 and TRBJ1-1, with 8 bases lining up with TRBD1. This CDR3 comprises 14 residues. CDR1 is LNHDA, CDR2 SQIVND, per germline (reference sequence). The J segment lost 3 bases and the V segment lost 4 bases, leaving 4 bases of the junction unmatched. CDR3 protein: CASSTSGGHTEAFF. In DNA, the CDR3 is TGTGCCAGTAGTACGTCAGGGGGCCACACTGAAGCTTTCTTT.

This clone came up once. DNA of the CDR3: TGTGCCAGCAGTTCTACCGGGACACCCGCCCTCAATCAGCCCCAGCATTTT. Protein product: CASSSTGTPALNQPQHF. This sequence joins TRBV28 and TRBJ1-5; perhaps TRBD1 as D (6 bases). Germline assignment: CDR1 MDHEN and CDR2 SYDVKM. This CDR3 has 17 amino acids. The V end lost 4 bases, the J end lost 3 bases, and 19 bases lay between the germline ends. The entire variable domain, with the rest obtained from reference TRBV28 and TRBJ1-5, is as follows: DVKVTQSSRYLVKRTGEKVFLECVQDMDHENMFWYRQDPGLGLRLIYFSYDVKMKEKGDIPEGYSVSREKKERFSLILESASTNQTSMYLCASSSTGTPALNQPQHFGDGTRLSIL.

This clone was observed once. The CDR3 loop is CASMSGSRGMADTQYF. In DNA, the CDR3 is TGTGCCAGTATGTCGGGCTCGAGGGGGATGGCAGATACGCAGTATTTT. The rearrangement joins TRBV19 to TRBJ2-3, with a tentative D call TRBD1 (6 bases). The V gene's germline CDR1 is LNHDA and CDR2 SQIVND (reference sequence). The CDR3 has 16 residues. V dropped 7 bases and J dropped 4 bases, with 21 bases sitting between them. The full variable domain, with the rest looked up from reference TRBV19 and TRBJ2-3, is DGGITQSPKYLFRKEGQNVTLSCEQNLNHDAMYWYRQDPGQGLRLIYYSQIVNDFQKGDIAEGYSVSREKKESFPLTVTSAQKNPTAFYLCASMSGSRGMADTQYFGPGTRLTVL.

This chain joins TRBV2 and TRBJ1-4; TRBD1 matches 9 bases. Germline loops: CDR1 SNHLY, CDR2 FYNNEI. V trimming: 3 bases; J trimming: 3 bases; junction bases outside the gene matches: 2. The length of the CDR3 is 15 residues. The CDR3 loop is CASSEDRGANEKLFF. Here the CDR3 DNA reads TGTGCCAGCAGTGAGGACAGGGGTGCTAATGAAAAACTGTTTTTT.

V is TRBV7-2 and J is TRBJ1-4, with TRBD1 identical over 8 bases. J was trimmed by 7 bases and V by 1 base; bases with no gene match: 5. The CDR3 is made up of 15 amino acids. Germline values: CDR1 SGHTA, CDR2 FQGNSA. The CDR3 bases are TGTGCCAGCAGCTTAGGGACAGGGTTGGGTGAAAAACTGTTTTTT. It specifies CASSLGTGLGEKLFF.

This sequence joins TRBV30 and TRBJ2-7; tentative D call: TRBD1 (6 bases). This CDR3 contains 13 residues. Germline V gene lookup returns CDR1 GTSNPN and CDR2 SVGIG (reference sequence). V gave up 4 bases and J gave up 4 bases, with 14 bases separating them. The DNA for the CDR3 is TGTGCCTGGAATTCAGGGGCTGATTACGAGCAGTACTTC. It specifies CAWNSGADYEQYF.